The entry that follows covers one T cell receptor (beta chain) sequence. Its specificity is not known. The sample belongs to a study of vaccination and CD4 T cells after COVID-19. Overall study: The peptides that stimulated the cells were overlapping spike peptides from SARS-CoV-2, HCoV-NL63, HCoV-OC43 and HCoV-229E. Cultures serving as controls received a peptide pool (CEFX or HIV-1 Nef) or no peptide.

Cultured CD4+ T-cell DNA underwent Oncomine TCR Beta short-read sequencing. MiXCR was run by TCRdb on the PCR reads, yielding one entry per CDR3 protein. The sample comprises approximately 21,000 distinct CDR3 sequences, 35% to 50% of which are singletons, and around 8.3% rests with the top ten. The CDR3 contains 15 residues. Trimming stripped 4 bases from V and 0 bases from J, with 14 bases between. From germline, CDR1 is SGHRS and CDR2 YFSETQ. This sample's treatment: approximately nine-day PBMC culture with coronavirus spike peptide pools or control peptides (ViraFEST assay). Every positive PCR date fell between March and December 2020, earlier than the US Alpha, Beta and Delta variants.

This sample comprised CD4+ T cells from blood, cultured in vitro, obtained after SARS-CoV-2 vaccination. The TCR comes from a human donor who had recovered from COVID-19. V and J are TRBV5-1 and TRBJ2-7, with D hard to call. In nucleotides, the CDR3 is TGCGCCAGCAGCGCGGCAGAGGTGAGCTCCTACGAGCAGTACTTC. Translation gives CASSAAEVSSYEQYF.